The 4 T cell receptor beta chains presented below share a single source sample, sequenced in a study of blood T cells in healthy people across ages. A second roughly 6 to 12 cycle PCR used barcoded and J-beta primers. One entry per CDR3 protein results from TCRdb running MiXCR on the 5' RACE reads. The table includes about 1.1 million distinct CDR3 sequences, under 40% detected once. Sample: blood. The receptors come from a young man in good health.

In its sample, this clonotype was seen many times. The genes are TRBV4-3 and TRBJ1-4; D possibly corresponds to TRBD1 (5 bases). Germline V gene lookup returns CDR1 LGHNA and CDR2 YSLEER. The CDR3 loop spans 14 amino acids. The V and J ends lost 4 bases and 6 bases respectively, with 12 bases between them. The CDR3 nucleotides read TGCGCCAGCAGCCGGGGCATGGGTCATGAAAAACTGTTTTTT. It codes for CASSRGMGHEKLFF.

This clonotype was seen more than once but under ten times. The J gene is TRBJ1-6, the V gene TRBV12-3 or TRBV12-4; D unclear. The CDR3 runs to 14 residues. The germline V and J ends were trimmed by 2 bases and 13 bases, with 15 bases remaining between them. The CDR3 DNA follows: TGTGCCAGCAGTTTATCCGGGTCCCCCTCTCCCCTCCACTTT. This codes for CASSLSGSPSPLHF.

There are a few counts of this clonotype. The chain uses TRBV4-1 and TRBJ1-1; D call uncertain. The CDR3 length is 15 residues. Germline-derived CDR1 and CDR2 are MGHRA and YSYEKL. V was clipped by 6 bases and J by 0 bases, with 14 bases between them. The CDR3 nucleotides read TGCGCCAGCAGACCGGCGGCACTAATGAACACTGAAGCTTTCTTT. Its protein is CASRPAALMNTEAFF.

This clonotype has more than one count but fewer than ten. The chain combines TRBV21-1 with TRBJ2-3; the table's TRBD1 call for D was not verified on the DNA. TRBV21-1 is recorded as a pseudogene. The CDR3 spans 15 residues. Here the CDR3 reads CASSKADRATDTQYF. The CDR3 DNA reads TGTGCCAGCAGCAAAGCGGACAGGGCCACAGATACGCAGTATTTT.